The 32 T cell receptor beta chains reported below all come from one sample, sequenced in a study of T cells in Graves' hyperthyroidism and ophthalmopathy. Amplification yielded TCR beta CDR3 regions, with RNA transcripts as the source. The study used the HTBI primer set for a first-round RT-PCR of the TCR CDR3. In TCRdb, the multiplex PCR reads were re-called with MiXCR into one record per CDR3 protein. This sample has over 350,000 distinct CDR3 sequences, with 14% to 15% found just once. Material: blood. Source of these receptors: a man aged 18 to 29 with Graves' ophthalmopathy.

To note about this clonotype: A clone one base away is much larger, so this may be a read error. The rearrangement uses TRBV6-6 and TRBJ1-3; D gene ambiguous. The CDR3 runs to 16 residues. Germline V CDR1 and CDR2: MNHNY, SVGAGI (reference sequence). The CDR3 region is CASSYSSVSSGDTIYF. CDR3 coding DNA: TGTGCCAGCAGTTACTCGAGCGTAAGCTCTGGAGACACCATATATTTT.

In nucleotides, the CDR3 is TGCAGTGCTAGGTCGGGCCTTGGGGACAACTATGGCTACACCTTC. It codes for CSARSGLGDNYGYTF. The chain combines TRBV20-1 with TRBJ1-2, with D maybe TRBD1 (5 bases). CDR1 and CDR2 (germline): DFQATT, SNEGSKA (reference sequence). The V and J ends lost 3 bases and 2 bases respectively, with 16 bases between them. The CDR3 is 15 amino acids.

This clonotype has a handful of counts. The gene calls are TRBV24-1 and TRBJ2-3; D is unclear. V lost 1 base and J lost 0, with 4 bases in between. The CDR3 runs to 14 residues. Germline CDR1 KGHDR, CDR2 SFDVKD. CDR3 protein: CATSDFSSTDTQYF. CDR3 DNA: TGTGCCACCAGTGATTTCTCCAGCACAGATACGCAGTATTTT.

The chain couples TRBV2 to TRBJ2-4; 8 bases are shared with TRBD1. This CDR3 is 14 amino acids long. The ends lost 6 bases at V and 6 bases at J; junction bases unmatched: 7. Germline-derived CDR1 and CDR2 are SNHLY and FYNNEI. The CDR3 sequence is CASRATGAGNIQYF. CDR3 nucleotides: TGTGCCAGCAGGGCGACAGGGGCTGGAAACATTCAGTACTTC.

The chain uses TRBV18 and TRBJ1-4; 7 nucleotides agree with TRBD1. J lost 3 bases, V lost 3 bases, and 7 bases had no gene match. Germline CDR1 reads KGHSH; CDR2 reads LQKENI. The CDR3 spans 16 residues. As DNA, the CDR3 is TGTGCCAGCTCACCGCCTACAGGGGTGGCTAATGAAAAACTGTTTTTT. This encodes CASSPPTGVANEKLFF. Full variable domain (outside the CDR3, taken from reference TRBV18 and TRBJ1-4): NAGVMQNPRHLVRRRGQEARLRCSPMKGHSHVYWYRQLPEEGLKFMVYLQKENIIDESGMPKERFSAEFPKEGPSILRIQQVVRGDSAAYFCASSPPTGVANEKLFFGSGTQLSVL.

This clonotype was observed many times. This chain uses TRBV18 with TRBJ1-1; TRBD1 is a possible D gene (5 bases). The V end was cut by 3 bases, the J end by 1 base, with 12 bases between. This CDR3 has 15 amino acids. Per germline, CDR1 KGHSH and CDR2 LQKENI. The CDR3 protein is CASSPTEGENTEAFF. DNA for the CDR3: TGTGCCAGCTCACCCACCGAAGGGGAGAACACTGAAGCTTTCTTT.

This clonotype was detected ten times or more. This chain joins TRBV13 and TRBJ2-1; no firm D call. Germline V CDR1 and CDR2: PRHDT, FYEKMQ (reference sequence). There are 13 residues in the CDR3. V was clipped by 2 bases and J by 4 bases, with 6 bases between them. CDR3 loop: CASSLRAYNEQFF. In DNA form, the CDR3 reads TGTGCCAGCAGCTTAAGGGCTTACAATGAGCAGTTCTTC.

V gene TRBV5-1 combines with J gene TRBJ1-1; D not certain. Germline loops: CDR1 SGHRS, CDR2 YFSETQ. The CDR3 loop spans 14 amino acids. V gave up 0 bases and J gave up 3 bases, with 9 bases separating them. The CDR3: CASSLESGYTEAFF. As DNA, the CDR3 is TGCGCCAGCAGCTTGGAGTCGGGATACACTGAAGCTTTCTTT.

This clonotype was counted many times. The CDR3 sequence: CASSSNGQVTDTQYF. The CDR3 coding sequence is TGCGCCAGCAGCTCGAATGGGCAGGTCACAGATACGCAGTATTTT. The gene calls are TRBV5-1 and TRBJ2-3, with D hard to call. The CDR3 consists of 15 residues. Germline values: CDR1 SGHRS, CDR2 YFSETQ. V lost 3 bases and J 2 bases, leaving 13 bases between the germline ends.

In this sample, this clonotype turned up many times. This sequence joins TRBV7-2 and TRBJ1-4; tentative D call: TRBD1 (5 bases). CDR1 is SGHTA, CDR2 FQGNSA, per germline. This CDR3 spans 14 amino acids. V lost 6 bases, J lost 4 bases, and 12 bases lay in between. The CDR3 DNA follows: TGTGCCAGCAGTCTGACAGTTGGTAATGAAAAACTGTTTTTT. Translation: CASSLTVGNEKLFF.

This clonotype was recorded at least ten times. The rearrangement links TRBV10-1 to TRBJ2-3, with D unclear. The germline V gene encodes CDR1 WNHNN and CDR2 SYGVQD (reference sequence). CDR3 size: 14 residues. Trimming removed 2 bases from V and 1 base from J, with 7 bases in between. CDR3 protein: CASSEGAGTDTQYF. The CDR3 region has the DNA TGCGCCAGCAGTGAGGGAGCCGGCACAGATACGCAGTATTTT.

This clonotype has at least ten counts. The rearrangement joins TRBV19 to TRBJ2-3, with TRBD2 matching over 9 bases. Germline assignment: CDR1 LNHDA and CDR2 SQIVND (reference sequence). Trimming cost V 4 bases and J 5 bases; bases outside gene matches: 10. The CDR3 has 16 amino acids. The CDR3 region has the DNA TGTGCCAGTAGTACGACTAGCGGAGGAGTACAAGATACGCAGTATTTT. This encodes CASSTTSGGVQDTQYF.

This clonotype was detected many times. CDR3 region: CASSAPRGEDRTDTQYF. The CDR3 bases are TGTGCCAGCAGTGCCCCGAGAGGAGAAGACCGCACAGATACGCAGTATTTT. The V and J genes are TRBV6-1 and TRBJ2-3; D uncertain. The CDR3 is made up of 17 amino acids. CDR1 is MNHNS, CDR2 SASEGT, per germline. V dropped 4 bases and J dropped 1 base, with 18 bases sitting between them.

Ten or more counts support this clonotype. The CDR3 sequence: CASSISEATDTQYF. In DNA, the CDR3 is TGTGCCAGTAGTATCTCAGAAGCGACAGATACGCAGTATTTT. This rearrangement joins TRBV19 to TRBJ2-3; D ambiguous. Deletions cut 3 bases from V and 3 bases from J, with 10 bases between. Germline CDR1 and CDR2: LNHDA and SQIVND (reference sequence). The CDR3 consists of 14 residues.

Only one count was recorded for this clonotype. J is TRBJ2-1 and V is TRBV2; D assignment may be TRBD1 or TRBD2 (5 bases each). Germline V gene sequence: CDR1 SNHLY, CDR2 FYNNEI. Trimming pared 2 bases from V and 0 bases from J, leaving 8 bases between. The CDR3 extends over 15 amino acids. The CDR3 reads CASSETGASYNEQFF. As DNA, the CDR3 is TGTGCCAGCAGTGAAACCGGGGCCTCCTACAATGAGCAGTTCTTC. Full variable domain (rest looked up from reference TRBV2 and TRBJ2-1): EPEVTQTPSHQVTQMGQEVILRCVPISNHLYFYWYRQILGQKVEFLVSFYNNEISEKSEIFDDQFSVERPDGSNFTLKIRSTKLEDSAMYFCASSETGASYNEQFFGPGTRLTVL.

The sample holds a few counts of this clonotype. The rearrangement uses TRBV30 and TRBJ1-1, with TRBD1 as a possible D gene (5 bases). Per germline, CDR1 GTSNPN and CDR2 SVGIG (reference sequence). V lost 4 bases and J lost 3, with 12 bases in between. This CDR3 spans 13 amino acids. The chain's CDR3 is CAWTKGPDTEAFF. The CDR3 DNA sequence: TGTGCCTGGACCAAGGGGCCGGACACTGAAGCTTTCTTT.

This clonotype occurred many times. The V gene is TRBV5-1, the J gene TRBJ2-1; 10 bases map to TRBD2. The V gene end was trimmed by 4 bases and the J gene end by 4 bases; junction bases not matched to a gene: 14. Germline V gene sequence: CDR1 SGHRS, CDR2 YFSETQ. CDR3 length equals 18 residues. The CDR3 nucleotides read TGCGCCAGCAGCCCTCTTCCACCAGGACTAGCGGATTACAATGAGCAGTTCTTC. It codes for CASSPLPPGLADYNEQFF.

At least ten counts were recorded for this clonotype. The rearrangement links TRBV12-5 to TRBJ2-3; TRBD2 matches 7 bases. Germline V gene lookup returns CDR1 LGHNT and CDR2 FRNRAP. V was clipped by 7 bases and J by 2 bases; unmatched bases: 6. This CDR3 has 14 residues. The CDR3: CASEPGLHTDTQYF. The CDR3 DNA reads as TGTGCTAGTGAGCCGGGACTACACACAGATACGCAGTATTTT.

This clonotype was seen a few times. V gene TRBV6-5 combines with J gene TRBJ2-1; tentative D call: TRBD2 (5 bases). CDR1 and CDR2 (germline): MNHEY, SVGAGI. The V end lost 11 bases, the J end lost 3 bases, and 11 bases lay between the germline ends. The CDR3 loop spans 12 amino acids. This CDR3 reads CAGSGFYNEQFF. CDR3 nucleotides: TGTGCCGGGAGCGGTTTCTACAATGAGCAGTTCTTC.

This clonotype was seen more than once but under ten times. The V call is TRBV5-1, the J call TRBJ2-2; the D is unclear. Looked up from germline, CDR1 is SGHRS and CDR2 is YFSETQ. The CDR3 totals 15 residues. V dropped 2 bases and J dropped 0 bases, with 8 bases sitting between them. CDR3 loop: CASSFLGTNTGELFF. For the CDR3, the DNA is TGCGCCAGCAGCTTCCTAGGGACGAACACCGGGGAGCTGTTTTTT.

Only a few counts were recorded for this clonotype. The chain joins TRBV19 to TRBJ2-3; TRBD1 is a possible D gene (5 bases). The CDR3 extends over 19 amino acids. Germline values: CDR1 LNHDA, CDR2 SQIVND (reference sequence). With 2 bases removed from V and 1 base from J, the gap between germline ends came to 22 bases. In nucleotides, the CDR3 is TGTGCCAGTAGTATACCCGCCGACAGCTATATGTGGGGCACAGATACGCAGTATTTT. It encodes CASSIPADSYMWGTDTQYF.

The gene calls are TRBV19 and TRBJ2-7; TRBD1 is a possible D gene (6 bases). V was clipped by 4 bases and J by 5 bases, with 12 bases between them. This CDR3 is built from 13 residues. Germline values: CDR1 LNHDA, CDR2 SQIVND (reference sequence). Here the CDR3 DNA reads TGTGCCAGTAGTAAGGGACACCGCCACGAGCAGTACTTC. It codes for CASSKGHRHEQYF.

This clonotype appeared many times. The chain joins TRBV6-1 to TRBJ2-2, with D unresolved. This CDR3 has 16 residues. V was trimmed by 2 bases and J by 4 bases, leaving 14 bases between them. CDR1 is MNHNS and CDR2 is SASEGT in the germline V gene. The CDR3 nucleotides read TGTGCCAGCAGTGAAACGCTACCGCGAGGCACCGGGGAGCTGTTTTTT. Its translation: CASSETLPRGTGELFF.

The table lists this clonotype with many counts. J is TRBJ2-3 and V is TRBV28, with D uncertain. CDR1 is MDHEN and CDR2 is SYDVKM in the germline V gene. Trimming cost V 6 bases and J 3 bases, with 4 bases left between them. The CDR3 is 11 residues long. This chain's CDR3 is CASRQTDTQYF. DNA of the CDR3: TGTGCCAGCAGACAAACAGATACGCAGTATTTT.

Many counts were recorded for this clonotype. This chain links TRBV28 with TRBJ2-5, with unresolved D. There are 12 residues in the CDR3. V dropped 4 bases and J dropped 7 bases, with 10 bases sitting between them. The germline V gene has CDR1 MDHEN and CDR2 SYDVKM. The CDR3 sequence: CASSSISGTQYF. For the CDR3, the DNA is TGTGCCAGCAGTTCTATATCGGGGACCCAGTACTTC.

Many counts were recorded for this clonotype. The chain recombines TRBV19 with TRBJ2-7, with TRBD1 matching over 7 bases. Germline-derived CDR1 and CDR2 are LNHDA and SQIVND (reference sequence). The CDR3 runs 14 residues. Trimming at V came to 5 bases and at J to 3 bases, leaving 7 bases not matched to a gene. CDR3 in DNA: TGTGCCAGTAGTTTTGGGGACAGACGCTACGAGCAGTACTTC. It is translated as CASSFGDRRYEQYF.

At least ten counts were recorded for this clonotype. V gene TRBV3-1 combines with J gene TRBJ2-7, with TRBD1 identical over 9 bases. The V gene's germline CDR1 is LGHDT and CDR2 YNNKEL (reference sequence). J lost 4 bases, V lost 0 bases, and 7 bases had no gene match. The CDR3 has 16 amino acids. CDR3 sequence: CASSQEAGTGSYEQYF. The CDR3, as DNA: TGTGCCAGCAGCCAAGAAGCGGGGACAGGGAGTTACGAGCAGTACTTC.

This clonotype was observed a handful of times. This rearrangement joins TRBV29-1 to TRBJ2-2; no reliable D call. The V gene lost 6 bases and the J gene lost 3 bases, with 8 bases spanning the gap. CDR1 and CDR2 (germline): SQVTM, ANQGSEA. The length of the CDR3 is 12 residues. Here the CDR3 reads CSVRQYTGELFF. The DNA for the CDR3 is TGCAGCGTGAGGCAGTACACCGGGGAGCTGTTTTTT.

Worth noting for this clonotype: The junction differs from germline at one of its ends, possibly a read error. The J gene is TRBJ1-5, the V gene TRBV7-6; D is perhaps TRBD1 (5 bases). This CDR3 is 15 amino acids long. Per germline, CDR1 SGHVS and CDR2 FNYEAQ. The DNA for the CDR3 is TGTGTCAGCAGCTTAGGCCCAGGGAGCAATCAGCCCCAGCATTTT. Encoded protein: CVSSLGPGSNQPQHF.

This clonotype was observed many times. This chain uses TRBV6-6 with TRBJ2-5; 8 bases match TRBD2. V was pared by 2 bases and J by 5 bases, with 7 bases of the junction left unmatched. CDR1 and CDR2 from the germline V gene are MNHNY and SVGAGI (reference sequence). This CDR3 spans 15 amino acids. The CDR3 DNA is TGTGCCAGCAGTTACGGACGGGAGGGCCTCGAGACCCAGTACTTC. Its translation is CASSYGREGLETQYF.

The chain links TRBV6-2 or TRBV6-3 to TRBJ2-7; a possible D gene is TRBD2 (6 bases). The V end was cut by 8 bases, the J end by 0 bases, with 17 bases between. The CDR3 is made up of 15 amino acids. Germline V gene lookup returns CDR1 MNHEY and CDR2 SVGEGT. CDR3 sequence: CASCGTHQSSYEQYF. The CDR3 bases are TGTGCCAGCTGTGGGACTCACCAAAGCTCCTACGAGCAGTACTTC.

There are many counts of this clonotype. The chain combines TRBV10-3 with TRBJ1-1, with no clear D. CDR3 size: 11 residues. Trimming took 3 bases from V and 3 from J, leaving 2 bases between them. Germline CDR1 reads ENHRY; CDR2 reads SYGVKD. The CDR3 DNA reads TGTGCCATCAGTGATCACACTGAAGCTTTCTTT. As protein: CAISDHTEAFF.